One and the same sample provided the 24 T cell receptor beta chains below, sequenced in a study of graft-versus-host responses after intestinal transplantation. Repertoires were generated with immunoSEQ multiplex PCR, while TCRdb's copy carries only in-frame clones and drops some. The table records 29,000 or so clones, 90% to 95% of them present only once. The sequenced sample was PBMCs, obtained 66 days after intestinal transplant. These receptors came from a human patient who received an intestinal transplant, so some T cells may come from the graft donor.

The J gene is TRBJ2-7, the V gene TRBV19, with 11 bases aligning to TRBD1. V lost 4 bases and J lost 5; bases outside the gene matches: 10. The CDR3 is 16 residues long. Germline CDR1 reads LNHDA; CDR2 reads SQIVND (reference sequence). CDR3 nucleotide sequence: TGTGCCAGTAGTACATCGGGTCGGGACAGGGGGAACGAGCAGTACTTC. Translated: CASSTSGRDRGNEQYF.

The rearrangement links TRBV5-1 to TRBJ1-6; D unclear. Per germline, CDR1 SGHRS and CDR2 YFSETQ. The CDR3 contains 14 residues. V gave up 2 bases and J gave up 7 bases, with 10 bases separating them. CDR3 protein: CASSFRVGNSPLHF. The CDR3 DNA follows: TGCGCCAGCAGCTTTCGGGTGGGGAATTCACCCCTCCACTTT.

This clone was recorded only once. This chain uses TRBV9 with TRBJ2-1, with 10 bases identical to TRBD1. Germline CDR1 and CDR2: SGDLS and YYNGEE. Trimming removed 3 bases from V and 2 bases from J; junction bases left unmatched: 5. There are 16 residues in the CDR3. The CDR3 loop reads CASSARTGGPYNEQFF. DNA of the CDR3: TGTGCCAGCAGCGCCAGGACAGGGGGGCCCTACAATGAGCAGTTCTTC. The complete variable domain, with remaining parts taken from reference TRBV9 and TRBJ2-1, reads DSGVTQTPKHLITATGQRVTLRCSPRSGDLSVYWYQQSLDQGLQFLIQYYNGEERAKGNILERFSAQQFPDLHSELNLSSLELGDSALYFCASSARTGGPYNEQFFGPGTRLTVL.

The V gene is TRBV7-9, the J gene TRBJ1-2; D remains ambiguous. Deletions cut 1 base from V and 8 bases from J, with 8 bases between. CDR3 length: 12 amino acids. From germline, CDR1 is SEHNR and CDR2 FQNEAQ (reference sequence). CDR3 nucleotides: TGTGCCAGCAGCTTAGGGGGAAACGGCTACACCTTC. It codes for CASSLGGNGYTF.

The chain employs TRBV15 and TRBJ1-5; tentatively, D is TRBD1 (5 bases). This CDR3 has 15 amino acids. The V gene's germline CDR1 is LNHNV and CDR2 YYDKDF (reference sequence). V lost 1 base, J lost 5 bases, and 12 bases lay in between. The CDR3 bases are TGTGCCACCAGCAGAGGTGCCAGGGTAGATCAGCCCCAGCATTTT. Its translation: CATSRGARVDQPQHF.

The V and J genes are TRBV6-1 and TRBJ1-2, with 9 bases that match TRBD1. Trimming removed 3 bases from V and 4 bases from J; junction bases left unmatched: 3. Germline V gene lookup returns CDR1 MNHNS and CDR2 SASEGT. The CDR3 contains 14 residues. The CDR3 DNA reads as TGTGCCAGCAGTGAGGGACAGGGTTTCTATGGCTACACCTTC. This gives the protein CASSEGQGFYGYTF.

This chain links TRBV18 with TRBJ1-1, with D tentatively TRBD1 (6 bases). Germline V gives CDR1 KGHSH, CDR2 LQKENI. Trimming stripped 3 bases from V and 1 base from J, with 9 bases between. The CDR3 sequence is 14 residues long. The CDR3 sequence: CASSPQGQNTEAFF. CDR3 sequence (DNA): TGTGCCAGCTCACCCCAGGGACAGAACACTGAAGCTTTCTTT. Full variable domain (rest looked up from reference TRBV18 and TRBJ1-1): NAGVMQNPRHLVRRRGQEARLRCSPMKGHSHVYWYRQLPEEGLKFMVYLQKENIIDESGMPKERFSAEFPKEGPSILRIQQVVRGDSAAYFCASSPQGQNTEAFFGQGTRLTVV.

The chain employs TRBV4-1 and TRBJ1-1, with TRBD1 identical over 9 bases. Germline-derived CDR1 and CDR2 are MGHRA and YSYEKL. After removal of 6 bases from V and 1 base from J, the junction contained 3 bases not matched to a gene. The CDR3 is 14 amino acids. The CDR3 DNA is TGCGCCAGCAGTACGGGACAGGGGAACACTGAAGCTTTCTTT. The encoded protein is CASSTGQGNTEAFF.

Remarks on this clone: The same CDR3 also results from other DNA sequences found in this sample. V usage is TRBV27 and J usage is TRBJ2-2, with 14 bases aligning to TRBD2. V shed 1 base, J shed 8 bases, and the junction held 6 bases outside the gene matches. The germline V gene has CDR1 MNHEY and CDR2 SMNVEV (reference sequence). CDR3 length: 17 residues. Here the CDR3 reads CASSLWRLAGGLGELFF. The CDR3 bases are TGTGCCAGCAGTTTATGGAGACTAGCGGGAGGGCTGGGGGAGCTGTTTTTT.

Here the CDR3 DNA reads TGTGCCAGCAGTGAAGCGGCTTCCAGCGGTCCTACTAGCACAGATACGCAGTATTTT. It codes for CASSEAASSGPTSTDTQYF. This chain joins TRBV2 and TRBJ2-3; the D gene is possibly TRBD2 (5 bases). V shed 0 bases and J shed 0 bases, with 19 bases lying between them. From germline, CDR1 is SNHLY and CDR2 FYNNEI. The CDR3 has 19 amino acids. Full variable domain (outside the CDR3, taken from reference TRBV2 and TRBJ2-3): EPEVTQTPSHQVTQMGQEVILRCVPISNHLYFYWYRQILGQKVEFLVSFYNNEISEKSEIFDDQFSVERPDGSNFTLKIRSTKLEDSAMYFCASSEAASSGPTSTDTQYFGPGTRLTVL.

This chain joins TRBV7-9 and TRBJ1-5; TRBD1 matches at 7 bases. The CDR3 extends over 16 amino acids. Germline trimming cut 4 bases from V and 0 bases from J; bases unmatched to any gene: 6. Germline CDR1 reads SEHNR; CDR2 reads FQNEAQ (reference sequence). The CDR3 nucleotides read TGTGCCAGCAGCTCCAAGACAGGGCATAGCAATCAGCCCCAGCATTTT. Translated: CASSSKTGHSNQPQHF.

The chain links TRBV25-1 to TRBJ2-3, with TRBD2 identical over 9 bases. After removal of 4 bases from V and 0 bases from J, the junction contained 8 bases not matched to a gene. CDR1 and CDR2 (germline): MGHDK, SYGVNS. CDR3 length: 17 residues. In DNA, the CDR3 is TGTGCCAGCAGTGGCTGGCGGGAGGGCCGAAGCACAGATACGCAGTATTTT. This sequence encodes CASSGWREGRSTDTQYF.

The chain recombines TRBV16 with TRBJ1-2, with D maybe TRBD1 (5 bases). The CDR3 runs to 13 residues. The germline V and J ends were trimmed by 1 base and 5 bases, with 8 bases remaining between them. Germline V CDR1 and CDR2: KGHSY, FQNENV. CDR3 in DNA: TGTGCCAGCAGCCAATTTGGGGCTTATGGCTACACCTTC. This gives the protein CASSQFGAYGYTF.

This chain connects TRBV11-2 to TRBJ2-5, with TRBD2 matching over 8 bases. The V gene's germline CDR1 is SGHAT and CDR2 FQNNGV. With V trimmed by 6 bases and J by 0 bases, 3 bases remained unmatched. This CDR3 has 14 residues. The CDR3 DNA is TGTGCCAGCAGGTCTAGCGGGTACCAAGAGACCCAGTACTTC. This codes for CASRSSGYQETQYF.

V is TRBV30 and J is TRBJ2-1; TRBD2 is a possible D gene (6 bases). The CDR3 contains 13 residues. Trimming pared 5 bases from V and 3 bases from J, leaving 11 bases between. Germline V gene data show CDR1 as GTSNPN and CDR2 as SVGIG (reference sequence). The CDR3 protein is CAWCTGVYNEQFF. The DNA for the CDR3 is TGTGCCTGGTGTACGGGGGTCTACAATGAGCAGTTCTTC.

V and J are TRBV4-1 and TRBJ2-7; 8 nucleotides match TRBD2. CDR1 MGHRA and CDR2 YSYEKL come from the germline V gene. The CDR3 has 16 residues. The ends lost 0 bases at V and 4 bases at J; junction bases unmatched: 8. DNA of the CDR3: TGCGCCAGCAGCCAAGATGGACGCGGACTAGCTTACGAGCAGTACTTC. Translation gives CASSQDGRGLAYEQYF.

The rearrangement links TRBV18 to TRBJ1-2; 7 bases align to TRBD1. CDR1 KGHSH and CDR2 LQKENI come from the germline V gene. V lost 4 bases, J lost 2 bases, and 1 base stayed unmatched. The CDR3 runs 13 residues. CDR3 nucleotides: TGTGCCAGCTCACAGGGGGCCAACTATGGCTACACCTTC. Amino acids: CASSQGANYGYTF.

V is TRBV27 and J is TRBJ2-7; D is unclear. The CDR3 is 14 residues long. Trimming stripped 6 bases from V and 2 bases from J, with 14 bases between. CDR1 is MNHEY, CDR2 SMNVEV, per germline (reference sequence). Here the CDR3 DNA reads TGTGCCAGCAGCCTGGGCCCGGTACCCTACGAGCAGTACTTC. It yields the protein CASSLGPVPYEQYF.

The chain uses TRBV27 and TRBJ2-7; a weak D match, TRBD2 (6 bases). This CDR3 spans 15 amino acids. Germline V CDR1 and CDR2: MNHEY, SMNVEV (reference sequence). Trimming pared 5 bases from V and 3 bases from J, leaving 17 bases between. The CDR3 loop is CASSPRGRGGYEQYF. The CDR3 DNA follows: TGTGCCAGCAGTCCCCGGGGAAGGGGAGGCTACGAGCAGTACTTC.

This clone has just one count. The chain has TRBV19 and TRBJ2-7; maybe TRBD2 (6 bases). V lost 8 bases and J 5 bases, leaving 16 bases between the germline ends. Germline values: CDR1 LNHDA, CDR2 SQIVND (reference sequence). The CDR3 has 13 residues. CDR3 loop: CASGDSISHEQYF. CDR3 nucleotide sequence: TGTGCCAGTGGGGACTCCATAAGCCACGAGCAGTACTTC.

The J gene is TRBJ2-7, the V gene TRBV5-1; D perhaps matches TRBD2 (6 bases). This CDR3 contains 13 residues. Trimming shortened V by 0 bases and J by 6 bases, and 10 bases separated the two germline ends. Germline CDR1 is SGHRS and CDR2 is YFSETQ. This CDR3 is CASSLGGGSEQYF. CDR3 coding DNA: TGCGCCAGCAGCTTGGGGGGAGGCAGCGAGCAGTACTTC. The full variable domain, its missing parts supplied by reference TRBV5-1 and TRBJ2-7, is KAGVTQTPRYLIKTRGQQVTLSCSPISGHRSVSWYQQTPGQGLQFLFEYFSETQRNKGNFPGRFSGRQFSNSRSEMNVSTLELGDSALYLCASSLGGGSEQYFGPGTRLTVT.

This rearrangement joins TRBV19 to TRBJ2-7; 7 bases are a match to TRBD1. Germline CDR1 LNHDA, CDR2 SQIVND (reference sequence). Unmatched junction bases numbered 10, after V lost 8 bases and J lost 0 bases. This CDR3 spans 15 amino acids. The CDR3 nucleotides are TGTGCCAGTCAGACTTCGACAGGGAGCTCCTACGAGCAGTACTTC. Its translation is CASQTSTGSSYEQYF. Supplemented by reference TRBV19 and TRBJ2-7, the full variable domain reads DGGITQSPKYLFRKEGQNVTLSCEQNLNHDAMYWYRQDPGQGLRLIYYSQIVNDFQKGDIAEGYSVSREKKESFPLTVTSAQKNPTAFYLCASQTSTGSSYEQYFGPGTRLTVT.

The V and J genes are TRBV5-1 and TRBJ2-2; D unclear. The length of the CDR3 is 12 residues. CDR1 and CDR2 from the germline V gene are SGHRS and YFSETQ. V gave up 3 bases and J gave up 7 bases, with 7 bases separating them. In nucleotides, the CDR3 is TGCGCCAGCAGCTCGGCGAGCGGGGAGCTGTTTTTT. It is translated as CASSSASGELFF.

This chain uses TRBV4-2 with TRBJ2-2; D remains unclear. V dropped 1 base and J dropped 0 bases, with 9 bases sitting between them. This CDR3 is 16 amino acids long. Germline V CDR1 and CDR2: LGHNA, YNFKEQ. The CDR3 nucleotides are TGTGCCAGCAGCCAAGCGTCTGGGGCGAACACCGGGGAGCTGTTTTTT. This sequence encodes CASSQASGANTGELFF.